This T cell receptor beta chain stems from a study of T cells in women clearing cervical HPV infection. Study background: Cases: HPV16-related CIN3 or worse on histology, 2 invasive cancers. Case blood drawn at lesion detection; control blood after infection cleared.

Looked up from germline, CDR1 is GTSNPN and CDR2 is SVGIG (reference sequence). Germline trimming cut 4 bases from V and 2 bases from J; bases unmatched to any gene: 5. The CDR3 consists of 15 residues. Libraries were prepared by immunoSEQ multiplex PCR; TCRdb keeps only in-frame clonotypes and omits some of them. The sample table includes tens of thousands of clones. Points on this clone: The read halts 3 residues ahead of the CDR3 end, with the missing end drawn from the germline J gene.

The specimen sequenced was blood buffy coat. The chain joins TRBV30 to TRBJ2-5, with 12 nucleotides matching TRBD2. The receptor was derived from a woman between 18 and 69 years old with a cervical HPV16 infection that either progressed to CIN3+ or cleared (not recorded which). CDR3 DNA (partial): TGTGCCTGGACTAGCGGGGGGGCCGGGCAAGAGACC. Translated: CAWTSGGAGQET. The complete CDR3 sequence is CAWTSGGAGQETQYF.